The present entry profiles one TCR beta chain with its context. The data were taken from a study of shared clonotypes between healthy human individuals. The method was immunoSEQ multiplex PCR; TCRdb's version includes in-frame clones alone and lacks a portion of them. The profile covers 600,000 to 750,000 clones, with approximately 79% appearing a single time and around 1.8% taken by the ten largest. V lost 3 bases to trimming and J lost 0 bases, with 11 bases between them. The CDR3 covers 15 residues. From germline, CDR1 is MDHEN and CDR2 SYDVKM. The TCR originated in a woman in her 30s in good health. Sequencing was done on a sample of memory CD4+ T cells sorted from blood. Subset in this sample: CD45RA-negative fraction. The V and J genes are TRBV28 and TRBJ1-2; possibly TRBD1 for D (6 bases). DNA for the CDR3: TGTGCCAGCAGTTTGAGCCACAGGGCTAACTATGGCTACACCTTC. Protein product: CASSLSHRANYGYTF.